These 12 T cell receptor beta chains share one sample of origin, sequenced in a study of regulatory T cells in long-lasting Graves disease. Time point of the sample: newly diagnosed GD, antithyroid drugs for less than 3 months. PBMC RNA served as the TCR library source. CDR3-region Arm-PCR and iRepertoire HTBI primers produced the TCR beta libraries. TCRdb reprocessed the multiplex PCR reads via MiXCR and lists one record per CDR3 protein. This sample has fewer than 550,000 distinct CDR3 sequences, with roughly 17% found just once. The data were also submitted as part of a second study, on T cells in Graves' hyperthyroidism and ophthalmopathy.

The input for sequencing was peripheral blood mononuclear cells (PBMCs), taken at new diagnosis, from a patient treated with antithyroid drugs. The receptor source for this set is a young woman with Graves disease.

Concerning this clonotype: This could be a read error, since a much larger clone is one nucleotide away. The V and J genes are TRBV6-1 and TRBJ2-7, with TRBD1 as a possible D gene (5 bases). The CDR3 sequence is 12 residues long. The germline gives CDR1 MNHNS, CDR2 SASEGT. CDR3 coding DNA: TGCGCCAGCAGAGAAGACAGCTACGAGCAGTACTTC. Protein sequence: CASREDSYEQYF.

This clonotype appeared many times. The chain uses TRBV7-9 and TRBJ1-5; 8 bases agree with TRBD1. The germline V gene encodes CDR1 SEHNR and CDR2 FQNEAQ (reference sequence). The CDR3 runs 15 residues. V lost 3 bases and J lost 6; bases outside the gene matches: 7. CDR3 sequence: CASSLGTGGGQPQHF. The CDR3 region has the DNA TGTGCCAGCAGCTTGGGAACAGGGGGGGGTCAGCCCCAGCATTTT.

This clonotype came up many times. V is TRBV12-3 or TRBV12-4 and J is TRBJ2-2; D not certain. Deletions cut 3 bases from V and 4 bases from J, with 9 bases between. The CDR3 is made up of 14 amino acids. The CDR3 DNA is TGTGCCAGCAGTTTTCCGGTCATCACCGGGGAGCTGTTTTTT. Translation gives CASSFPVITGELFF.

This clonotype came up many times. The V call is TRBV20-1, the J call TRBJ2-7, with D perhaps assigned TRBD1 or TRBD2 (5 bases each). The CDR3 is 14 residues long. Germline CDR1 DFQATT, CDR2 SNEGSKA (reference sequence). V dropped 1 base and J dropped 0 bases, with 10 bases sitting between them. The CDR3, as DNA: TGCAGTGCTAGAGTCTCAGGGAGCTCCTACGAGCAGTACTTC. This codes for CSARVSGSSYEQYF.

This clonotype was picked up many times. V is TRBV7-3 and J is TRBJ2-3; TRBD1 matches at 10 bases. Germline V gene sequence: CDR1 SGHTA, CDR2 FQGTGA. This CDR3 contains 16 residues. Trimming took 4 bases from V and 5 from J; bases not matched to a gene: 9. CDR3 sequence (DNA): TGTGCCAGCAGCTCAGGACAGGGGGTGGACGTAGATACGCAGTATTTT. This encodes CASSSGQGVDVDTQYF.

This clonotype was counted ten times or more. The chain is built from TRBV28 and TRBJ2-7, with D possibly TRBD2 on 5 matching bases. Germline V lookup: CDR1 MDHEN, CDR2 SYDVKM. This CDR3 has 12 residues. V was clipped by 7 bases and J by 3 bases, with 10 bases between them. CDR3 bases: TGTGCCAGCAATAGAAGCGGCTACGAGCAGTACTTC. It yields the protein CASNRSGYEQYF.

The chain uses TRBV27 and TRBJ1-6; D remains ambiguous. The CDR3 has 12 amino acids. V was pared by 3 bases and J by 8 bases, with 5 bases between. Germline assignment: CDR1 MNHEY and CDR2 SMNVEV (reference sequence). CDR3 nucleotide sequence: TGTGCCAGCAGTTTCCCATATTCACCCCTCCACTTT. It is translated as CASSFPYSPLHF.

The CDR3 loop is CASSPDPGLARIKETQYF. In DNA form, the CDR3 reads TGTGCCAGCAGCCCAGACCCGGGACTAGCGAGAATTAAAGAGACCCAGTACTTC. V is TRBV9 and J is TRBJ2-5; 10 bases map to TRBD2. This CDR3 is built from 18 residues. CDR1 and CDR2 (germline): SGDLS, YYNGEE. V gave up 4 bases and J gave up 3 bases; unmatched junction bases: 15.

The rearrangement joins TRBV11-3 to TRBJ2-5; 9 bases match TRBD2. The CDR3 has 16 residues. In germline, CDR1 is SGHNT, CDR2 YENEEA. Losses at the gene ends were 5 bases for V and 4 bases for J; bases not matched to a gene: 11. CDR3 in DNA: TGTGCCAGCAGCCCCCCGGCGGGAGGGTTGGGAGAGACCCAGTACTTC. Protein: CASSPPAGGLGETQYF.

With respect to this clonotype: An end of the junction differs from the germline gene, which may be a read error. This chain links TRBV20-1 with TRBJ2-7, with a possible D match to TRBD2 (6 bases). The CDR3 spans 17 residues. Germline values: CDR1 DFQATT, CDR2 SNEGSKA (reference sequence). CDR3 sequence: CSARDPAGLIHSYDQYF. The DNA for the CDR3 is TGCAGTGCTAGAGACCCAGCGGGTCTTATCCACTCCTACGATCAGTACTTC.

This clonotype was seen a few times. The rearrangement joins TRBV7-8 to TRBJ1-6; D is unclear. Trimming took off 1 base at V and 3 bases at J, with 4 bases between the two ends. Germline V gene data show CDR1 as SGHVS and CDR2 as FQNEAQ. The CDR3 runs 14 residues. The CDR3 bases are TGTGCCAGCAGCTTAGGCGTCTATAATTCACCCCTCCACTTT. Protein: CASSLGVYNSPLHF.

The CDR3 DNA sequence: TGTGCCAGCAGTTACTCGAGGTCCCGGGCCATGGGCGGCTACACCTTC. Its translation is CASSYSRSRAMGGYTF. V and J are TRBV6-5 and TRBJ1-2; D remains unclear. Germline V CDR1 and CDR2: MNHEY, SVGAGI. The CDR3 is 16 amino acids. V lost 0 bases and J 8 bases, leaving 19 bases between the germline ends.